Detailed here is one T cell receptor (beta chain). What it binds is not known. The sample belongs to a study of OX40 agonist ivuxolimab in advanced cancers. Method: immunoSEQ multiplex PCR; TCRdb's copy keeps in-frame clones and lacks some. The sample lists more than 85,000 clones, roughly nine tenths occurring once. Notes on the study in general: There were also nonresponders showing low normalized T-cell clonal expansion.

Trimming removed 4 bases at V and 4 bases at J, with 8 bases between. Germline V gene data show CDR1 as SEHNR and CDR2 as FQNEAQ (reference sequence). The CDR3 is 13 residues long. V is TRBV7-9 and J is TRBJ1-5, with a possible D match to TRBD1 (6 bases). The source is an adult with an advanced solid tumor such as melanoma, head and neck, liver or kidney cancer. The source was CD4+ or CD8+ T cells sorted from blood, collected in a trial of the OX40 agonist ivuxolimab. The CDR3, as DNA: TGTGCCAGCAGCTGGACAGCTAATCAGCCCCAGCATTTT. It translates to CASSWTANQPQHF.